These 19 T cell receptor beta chains were all obtained from the same sample, sequenced in a study of blood T cell repertoires in COVID-19. Libraries were prepared by immunoSEQ multiplex PCR; TCRdb keeps only in-frame clonotypes and omits some of them. The sample has fewer than 150,000 clones, 80% to 85% seen once; the top ten hold approximately 12%. Sequenced: peripheral blood. The origin of the receptors is a woman aged 25 to 39 who had recovered from COVID-19.

This clone has just one count. One end of the junction fails to match germline, which may point to a read error. The rearrangement links TRBV6-1 to TRBJ1-2; TRBD1 is a possible D gene (5 bases). The CDR3 covers 15 residues. CDR1 is MNHNS, CDR2 SASEGT, per germline. This chain's CDR3 is CASSEGAGRVYGYTF. Here the CDR3 DNA reads TGTGCCAGCAGCGAAGGGGCAGGTCGCGTCTATGGCTACACCTTC.

The chain joins TRBV23-1 to TRBJ1-5; D is perhaps TRBD1 (5 bases). TRBV23-1 is placed among ORFs of uncertain function. The CDR3 has 17 residues. V was clipped by 2 bases and J by 0 bases, with 14 bases between them. The CDR3 nucleotides read TGCGCCAGCAGTCAACGACAGAGAGTGAATAGCAATCAGCCCCAGCATTTT. Its protein is CASSQRQRVNSNQPQHF.

This chain uses TRBV9 with TRBJ2-5; perhaps TRBD2 as D (6 bases). CDR3 length: 16 amino acids. Germline lookup yields CDR1 SGDLS and CDR2 YYNGEE. Trimming cost V 1 base and J 1 base, with 14 bases left between them. This chain's CDR3 is CASSVWGEPSQETQYF. In DNA, the CDR3 is TGTGCCAGCAGCGTATGGGGGGAACCGTCCCAAGAGACCCAGTACTTC. Variable domain in full (rest from reference TRBV9 and TRBJ2-5): DSGVTQTPKHLITATGQRVTLRCSPRSGDLSVYWYQQSLDQGLQFLIQYYNGEERAKGNILERFSAQQFPDLHSELNLSSLELGDSALYFCASSVWGEPSQETQYFGPGTRLLVL.

The chain joins TRBV4-1 to TRBJ1-5, with a possible D match to TRBD1 (5 bases). V was shortened by 0 bases and J by 7 bases, with 10 bases between the two germline ends. This CDR3 is 14 amino acids long. The germline CDR1 and CDR2 sequences are MGHRA and YSYEKL. CDR3 amino acids: CASSQDTRGQPQHF. The CDR3 coding sequence is TGCGCCAGCAGCCAAGATACTCGGGGGCAGCCCCAGCATTTT.

The chain has TRBV7-8 and TRBJ2-7; 11 nucleotides line up with TRBD2. Germline loops: CDR1 SGHVS, CDR2 FQNEAQ. The CDR3 totals 15 residues. The ends lost 5 bases at V and 2 bases at J; junction bases unmatched: 5. The CDR3 DNA follows: TGTGCCAGCAGCCCCTTGACTAGCGGGGCCTACGAGCAGTACTTC. This sequence encodes CASSPLTSGAYEQYF.

This clone was detected only a few times. This chain links TRBV27 with TRBJ1-2; a possible D gene is TRBD1 (5 bases). There are 16 residues in the CDR3. Germline lookup yields CDR1 MNHEY and CDR2 SMNVEV (reference sequence). Trimming took 5 bases from V and 2 from J, leaving 18 bases between them. CDR3 nucleotide sequence: TGTGCCAGCAGTCCCTACCCCACAGGCGTCAACTATGGCTACACCTTC. Translation: CASSPYPTGVNYGYTF.

The chain is built from TRBV7-3 and TRBJ1-5; perhaps TRBD1 as D (6 bases). The CDR3 consists of 15 residues. From germline, CDR1 is SGHTA and CDR2 FQGTGA. Trimming pared 2 bases from V and 4 bases from J, leaving 12 bases between. CDR3 nucleotide sequence: TGTGCCAGCAGCTTAGATGGCAGGGGTAATCAGCCCCAGCATTTT. It specifies CASSLDGRGNQPQHF.

The chain has TRBV6-2 or TRBV6-3 and TRBJ1-5; D is possibly TRBD1 (5 bases). Germline CDR1 reads MNHEY; CDR2 reads SVGEGT. The ends were cut back, 2 bases at V and 6 bases at J, with 17 bases in the middle. The CDR3 has 16 residues. CDR3 in amino acids: CASSYPGMVGSQPQHF. The CDR3 DNA is TGTGCCAGCAGTTACCCAGGGATGGTGGGCAGTCAGCCCCAGCATTTT.

This clone was seen more than once but under ten times. V is TRBV19 and J is TRBJ2-1; weak D call: TRBD2 (6 bases). There are 14 residues in the CDR3. Trimming left V 6 bases short and J 1 base short, with 10 bases between. Germline V gives CDR1 LNHDA, CDR2 SQIVND (reference sequence). The CDR3 is CASREGGSYNEQFF. The CDR3 coding sequence is TGTGCCAGTAGGGAGGGCGGATCCTACAATGAGCAGTTCTTC.

The rearrangement uses TRBV27 and TRBJ2-1; TRBD1 might be the D (5 bases). V was clipped by 0 bases and J by 5 bases, with 20 bases between them. The length of the CDR3 is 18 residues. Germline-derived CDR1 and CDR2 are MNHEY and SMNVEV (reference sequence). This CDR3 is CASSLSPGLGIVDNEQFF. CDR3 nucleotide sequence: TGTGCCAGCAGTTTATCACCAGGGCTCGGCATTGTAGACAATGAGCAGTTCTTC.

This chain connects TRBV29-1 to TRBJ2-7, with 11 bases lining up with TRBD2. With V trimmed by 1 base and J by 3 bases, 5 bases remained unmatched. The CDR3 runs to 15 residues. The V gene's germline CDR1 is SQVTM and CDR2 ANQGSEA. The CDR3: CSVEGETSGNYEQYF. DNA for the CDR3: TGCAGCGTTGAAGGCGAGACTAGCGGGAACTACGAGCAGTACTTC.

The rearrangement links TRBV2 to TRBJ2-3, with D possibly TRBD2 on 5 matching bases. Between the trimmed V and J ends, which lost 7 bases and 0 bases, there was a span of 14 bases. CDR1 is SNHLY and CDR2 is FYNNEI in the germline V gene. The length of the CDR3 is 15 residues. Here the CDR3 DNA reads TGTGCCAGCACCGAGGGCGGCGTTAGCACAGATACGCAGTATTTT. It encodes CASTEGGVSTDTQYF. The full variable domain, in which reference TRBV2 and TRBJ2-3 provide the parts outside the CDR3, is EPEVTQTPSHQVTQMGQEVILRCVPISNHLYFYWYRQILGQKVEFLVSFYNNEISEKSEIFDDQFSVERPDGSNFTLKIRSTKLEDSAMYFCASTEGGVSTDTQYFGPGTRLTVL.

The chain uses TRBV5-8 and TRBJ2-5; tentatively, D is TRBD2 (5 bases). This CDR3 has 16 residues. Germline values: CDR1 SGHTS, CDR2 YDEGEE. V shed 0 bases and J shed 1 base, with 13 bases lying between them. The CDR3 coding sequence is TGTGCCAGCAGCTTGGGCCAGCGGACTCTCCAAGAGACCCAGTACTTC. The encoded protein is CASSLGQRTLQETQYF. The full variable domain, completed using reference TRBV5-8 and TRBJ2-5, is EAGVTQSPTHLIKTRGQQATLRCSPISGHTSVYWYQQALGLGLQFLLWYDEGEERNRGNFPPRFSGRQFPNYSSELNVNALELEDSALYLCASSLGQRTLQETQYFGPGTRLLVL.

The genes are TRBV3-1 (or the pseudogene TRBV3-2) and TRBJ2-2; 13 nucleotides line up with TRBD2. Germline-derived CDR1 and CDR2 are LGHDT and YNNKEL (reference sequence). The J segment lost 4 bases and the V segment lost 4 bases, leaving 6 bases of the junction unmatched. This CDR3 is 17 amino acids long. CDR3 in DNA: TGTGCCAGCAGCCGATGGACTAGCGGGAGACGCACCGGGGAGCTGTTTTTT. Its protein is CASSRWTSGRRTGELFF.

V usage is TRBV5-6 and J usage is TRBJ2-3; 10 bases are shared with TRBD2. This CDR3 has 17 amino acids. Per the germline V gene, CDR1 is SGHDT and CDR2 is YYEEEE. The J segment lost 2 bases and the V segment lost 2 bases, leaving 8 bases of the junction unmatched. CDR3 sequence: CASSFAVAGGNTDTQYF. The CDR3 region has the DNA TGTGCCAGCAGCTTCGCGGTAGCGGGAGGAAACACAGATACGCAGTATTTT.

The chain uses TRBV5-5 and TRBJ1-1; the D gene is possibly TRBD1 (5 bases). The CDR3 runs 12 residues. Trimming shortened V by 4 bases and J by 8 bases, and 12 bases separated the two germline ends. CDR1 SGHKS and CDR2 YYEKEE come from the germline V gene (reference sequence). The CDR3 here is CASSGDSSEAFF. CDR3 coding DNA: TGTGCCAGCAGCGGGGACTCTAGCGAAGCTTTCTTT. Full variable domain (rest looked up from reference TRBV5-5 and TRBJ1-1): DAGVTQSPTHLIKTRGQQVTLRCSPISGHKSVSWYQQVLGQGPQFIFQYYEKEERGRGNFPDRFSARQFPNYSSELNVNALLLGDSALYLCASSGDSSEAFFGQGTRLTVV.

V and J are TRBV5-1 and TRBJ1-2, with TRBD1 as a possible D gene (5 bases). V dropped 3 bases and J dropped 4 bases, with 10 bases sitting between them. Germline V gene sequence: CDR1 SGHRS, CDR2 YFSETQ. This CDR3 has 13 amino acids. The CDR3 DNA sequence: TGCGCCAGCAGCTGGGGGGACCCCTATGGCTACACCTTC. It encodes CASSWGDPYGYTF.

The chain couples TRBV15 to TRBJ2-5; possible D gene TRBD1, 6 bases. The V and J ends lost 11 bases and 4 bases respectively, with 14 bases between them. The germline V gene encodes CDR1 LNHNV and CDR2 YYDKDF (reference sequence). The CDR3 covers 12 residues. CDR3 nucleotide sequence: TGTGCCTCCGCCCAGGGGCTAGAGACCCAGTACTTC. Amino acids: CASAQGLETQYF.

This chain joins TRBV25-1 and TRBJ2-7; 12 nucleotides match TRBD2. Germline CDR1 reads MGHDK; CDR2 reads SYGVNS. The V gene end was trimmed by 6 bases and the J gene end by 5 bases; junction bases not matched to a gene: 5. The length of the CDR3 is 14 residues. DNA for the CDR3: TGTGCCAGCAGCGGACTAGCGGGATTCCACGAGCAGTACTTC. Residues: CASSGLAGFHEQYF.